Below, one TCR beta chain is given with its context. This sample was taken from a study of blood T cell repertoires in COVID-19. This CDR3 region has 13 residues. CDR1 is SGHDN and CDR2 is FVKESK in the germline V gene. Trimming removed 4 bases from V and 8 bases from J, with 12 bases in between. Assay used: immunoSEQ multiplex PCR; TCRdb lists only in-frame clones, some missing. There are 260,000 or so clones in the sample; just over 85% occur only once, and 15% to 18% lies in the top ten. The source material was PBMCs or T cells enriched from blood (not recorded which). This clonotype was obtained from a man aged 18-30 years who had recovered from COVID-19. This rearrangement joins TRBV14 to TRBJ2-1; D gene unclear. In DNA, the CDR3 is TGTGCCAGCAGCCGTTATATTCGAGATGAGCAGTTCTTC. This codes for CASSRYIRDEQFF.